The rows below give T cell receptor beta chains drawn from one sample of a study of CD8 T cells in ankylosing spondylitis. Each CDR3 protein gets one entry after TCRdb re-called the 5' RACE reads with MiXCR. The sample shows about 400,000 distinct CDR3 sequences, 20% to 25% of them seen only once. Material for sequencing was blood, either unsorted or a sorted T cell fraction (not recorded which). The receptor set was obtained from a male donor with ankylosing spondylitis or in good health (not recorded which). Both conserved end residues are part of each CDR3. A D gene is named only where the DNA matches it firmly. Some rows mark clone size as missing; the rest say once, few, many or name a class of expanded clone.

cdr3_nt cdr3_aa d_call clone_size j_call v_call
TGCAGCGTTGAAGGGGGCATAACCCCGGGGGGGGCCAACGTCCTGACTTTC CSVEGGITPGGANVLTF - - TRBJ2-6 TRBV29-1
TGTGCCAGCAGTCCCCGTACCGACAGGGGGAACACCGGGGAGCTGTTTTTT CASSPRTDRGNTGELFF TRBD1 - TRBJ2-2 TRBV27
TGTGCTAGCAGCTTACAGCCGGGCCAAGAGACCCAGTACTTC CASSLQPGQETQYF - - TRBJ2-5 TRBV7-7
TGTGCCAGCAGCTTTATCGGACGGTTGAACACTGAAGCTTTCTTT CASSFIGRLNTEAFF - - TRBJ1-1 TRBV11-2
TGCAGTGGAGAGGACAGGGGCCACTACGAGCAGTACTTC CSGEDRGHYEQYF TRBD1 - TRBJ2-7 TRBV20-1
TGTGCCAGCAGTTTAACCCGGGACACTTTCTCCTACGAGCAGTACTTC CASSLTRDTFSYEQYF - - TRBJ2-7 TRBV12-3/TRBV12-4
TGTGCCAGCAGCCTAATGGATAGTAGGTTCTACTCTGGAAACACCATATATTTT CASSLMDSRFYSGNTIYF - few TRBJ1-3 TRBV28
TGCGCCAGCAGCCAAGATGGGTCGGCTTCGAACAATGAGCAGTTCTTC CASSQDGSASNNEQFF - many TRBJ2-1 TRBV4-1
TGCAGTGCTAGAGACTTCATGCACCGTACCTACGAGCAGTACTTC CSARDFMHRTYEQYF - few TRBJ2-7 TRBV20-1
TGCGCCAGCAGCCAGGTCAGTGGAAATCAGCCCCAGCATTTT CASSQVSGNQPQHF - - TRBJ1-5 TRBV4-1
TGCGCCAGCAGCCAAACGGGGAAAAGCGGGGAAGAGACCCAGTACTTC CASSQTGKSGEETQYF TRBD2 - TRBJ2-5 TRBV4-1
TGCAGCGTCCCGCTGGGGACTAGCGGGGGGAAGACCCAGTACTTC CSVPLGTSGGKTQYF TRBD2 few TRBJ2-5 TRBV29-1
TGTGCCATCAGTAATTACCCCGGGGAGCTGTTTTTT CAISNYPGELFF - few TRBJ2-2 TRBV10-3
TGTGCCAGCAGCTTACCGGGACAGCAATACGAGCAGTACTTC CASSLPGQQYEQYF TRBD1 few TRBJ2-7 TRBV7-8
TGTGCCAGCAGCCCACATGGGAGCGGGGGGGCTTTAGGCGATGAGCAGTTCTTC CASSPHGSGGALGDEQFF TRBD2 - TRBJ2-1 TRBV9
TGTGCCAGCAGTTTTTCGGACAGGGTAACAGAGCAGTACTTC CASSFSDRVTEQYF TRBD1 - TRBJ2-7 TRBV12-3/TRBV12-4
TGTGCCAGAATAAATTTGAACACTGAAGCTTTCTTT CARINLNTEAFF - - TRBJ1-1 TRBV2
TGTGCCAGCAGTCCGCTCTTGGGGAGGGTTAGTAATGAGCAGTTCTTC CASSPLLGRVSNEQFF TRBD2 many TRBJ2-1 TRBV28
TGCAGTGCCCCCGGGGGGGGCCTCTACGAGCAGTACTTC CSAPGGGLYEQYF TRBD2 few TRBJ2-7 TRBV20-1
TGTGCCAGCAGCCCCGGGTACGGCTATGGCTACACCTTC CASSPGYGYGYTF - - TRBJ1-2 TRBV7-9
TGTGCCAGCACCCTAACTAGCGGGAGTTCCACAGATACGCAGTATTTT CASTLTSGSSTDTQYF - few TRBJ2-3 TRBV21-1
TGCGCCAGCTCCATCGGGGGAATTGAGCAGTTCTTC CASSIGGIEQFF - few TRBJ2-1 TRBV10-1
TGTGCTAGTGGTTTGGTAACTAGCGGGGGGCCTGGCTACAATGAGCAGTTCTTC CASGLVTSGGPGYNEQFF TRBD2 - TRBJ2-1 TRBV12-5
TGTGCCAGCAGTTCCCAATATAGCAATCAGCCCCAGCATTTT CASSSQYSNQPQHF - - TRBJ1-5 TRBV27
TGTGCCAGCAGTCCCGCTCCCGGGGAGCAGTACTTC CASSPAPGEQYF - - TRBJ2-7 TRBV12-3/TRBV12-4
TGTGCCAGCAGTCCGACCCCCGGCTACGAGCAGTACTTC CASSPTPGYEQYF - - TRBJ2-7 TRBV12-3/TRBV12-4
TGTGCCAGCAGCTCACCGGGACTAGCGGGGGGGCCTGCCCACGAGCAGTACTTC CASSSPGLAGGPAHEQYF TRBD2 - TRBJ2-7 TRBV7-8
TGTGCCAGTAGTGCACCGGACAGGGGGGATCAGCCCCAGCATTTT CASSAPDRGDQPQHF TRBD1 once TRBJ1-5 TRBV19
TGTGCCAGCAGCTTAATCCCTAGCGGGGGGAAGACCCAGTACTTC CASSLIPSGGKTQYF TRBD2 few TRBJ2-5 TRBV7-2